This T cell receptor (beta chain) was documented in a study of response to subunit inactivated influenza vaccine. V was trimmed by 7 bases and J by 0 bases, leaving 10 bases between them. The CDR3 runs 14 residues. CDR1 and CDR2 (germline): SNHLY, FYNNEI. As concerns this clonotype: No antigen is known for it.

Via MiXCR, TCRdb re-called the RT-PCR reads, giving one row per CDR3 protein. This table holds some 160,000 distinct CDR3 sequences, 11% found once. Study results and caveats: Authors suggested seasonal influenza vaccinations each recruit few new T cells.

The chain links TRBV2 to TRBJ1-3; D ambiguous. Material: non-naive T cells sorted from PBMCs, obtained 35 to 45 days after vaccination. The TCR comes from a man in his forties or fifties who received an inactivated influenza vaccine. The DNA for the CDR3 is TGTGCCAGCACCAGCGGCTACTCTGGAAACACCATATATTTT. It encodes CASTSGYSGNTIYF.